This T cell receptor (beta chain) stems from a study of tissue T cells after allogeneic stem cell transplantation. Notes on the study in general: Across patients, clones rarely overlapped, yet motif clusters were shared tissue-specifically. Anatomically similar tissues had similar TCR repertoires within each patient. In patients and mice, blood and spleen missed much of tissue repertoire.

Only in-frame clones appear in the TCRdb table, and some are missing; sequencing was by immunoSEQ multiplex PCR. This sample yields 7,000 to 10,000 clones, of which 47% are seen a single time; 6% to 8.5% belongs to the top ten. Germline-derived CDR1 and CDR2 are FNHDT and SITEND (reference sequence). The CDR3 sequence is 13 residues long. Trimming pared 1 base from V and 4 bases from J, leaving 7 bases between. The time point is: mouse harvest day 7 after allogeneic transplant. The graft held 10^6 splenic CD5+ T cells and 10^7 T-cell-depleted bone marrow cells. This mouse GVHD model was MHC-mismatched B6 to BALB/c, profiled day 7 or 14. Sample share makes this clone medium-sized (0.01 to 0.1%). Its cognate antigen is unknown. Mouse names are used for the genes. The CDR3 goes on 1 residue after the read ends, and that part is filled in from the germline J gene.

Sequencing was performed on gut tissue. The receptor's source is a female BALB/c mouse given C57BL/6 T cells with graft-versus-host disease after an allogeneic hematopoietic cell transplant. The chain combines TRBV19 with TRBJ2-5; tentatively, D is TRBD1 (6 bases). CDR3 region: CASSIKGEDTQYF. The part of the CDR3 DNA that was read is TGTGCCAGCAGTATAAAGGGGGAAGACACCCAGTAC.